This T cell receptor (beta chain) was sequenced in a study of blood T cell repertoires in COVID-19. As processed by the authors: From reference gene primer amplification, estimates of nucleated cell counts were derived. Measured with immunoSEQ multiplex PCR; TCRdb has only the in-frame clones, and not every one. Clonal size and the V and J genes are those of that table, whereas D and trimming came from the DNA. The data contain about 350,000 clones, roughly 90% of them singletons. Per germline, CDR1 SNHLY and CDR2 FYNNEI. The CDR3 is made up of 14 amino acids. Trimming pared 3 bases from V and 4 bases from J, leaving 9 bases between.

The V and J genes are TRBV2 and TRBJ1-4; D gene unclear. Sequences were obtained from peripheral blood. This receptor was obtained from a woman between 70 and 85 years old with COVID-19, enrolled during active disease. CDR3 loop: CASSEWQINEKLFF. CDR3 coding DNA: TGTGCCAGCAGTGAGTGGCAGATTAATGAAAAACTGTTTTTT.